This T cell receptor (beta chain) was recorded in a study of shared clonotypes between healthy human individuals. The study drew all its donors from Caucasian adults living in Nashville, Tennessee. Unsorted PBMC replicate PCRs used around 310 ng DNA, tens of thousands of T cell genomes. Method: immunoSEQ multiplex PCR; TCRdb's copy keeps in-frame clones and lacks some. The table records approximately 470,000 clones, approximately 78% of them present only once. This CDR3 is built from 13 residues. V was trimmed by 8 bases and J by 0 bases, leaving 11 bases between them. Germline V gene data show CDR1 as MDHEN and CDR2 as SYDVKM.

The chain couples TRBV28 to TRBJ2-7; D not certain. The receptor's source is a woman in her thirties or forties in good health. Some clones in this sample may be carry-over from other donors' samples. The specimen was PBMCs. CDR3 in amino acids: CASAPVLSYEQYF. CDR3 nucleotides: TGTGCCAGCGCCCCGGTTCTCTCCTACGAGCAGTACTTC.